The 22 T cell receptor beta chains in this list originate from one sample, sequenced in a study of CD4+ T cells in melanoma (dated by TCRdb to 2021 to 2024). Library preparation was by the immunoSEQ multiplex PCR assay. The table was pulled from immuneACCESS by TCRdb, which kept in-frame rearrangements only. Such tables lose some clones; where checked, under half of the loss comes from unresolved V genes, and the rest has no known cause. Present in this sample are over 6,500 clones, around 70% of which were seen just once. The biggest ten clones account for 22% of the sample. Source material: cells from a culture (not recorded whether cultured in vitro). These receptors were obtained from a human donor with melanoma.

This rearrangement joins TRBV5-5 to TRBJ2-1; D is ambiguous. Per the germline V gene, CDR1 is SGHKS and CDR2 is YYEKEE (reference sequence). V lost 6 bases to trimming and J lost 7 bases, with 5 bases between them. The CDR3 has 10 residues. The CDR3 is CASTSNEQFF. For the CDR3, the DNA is TGTGCCAGCACATCGAATGAGCAGTTCTTC.

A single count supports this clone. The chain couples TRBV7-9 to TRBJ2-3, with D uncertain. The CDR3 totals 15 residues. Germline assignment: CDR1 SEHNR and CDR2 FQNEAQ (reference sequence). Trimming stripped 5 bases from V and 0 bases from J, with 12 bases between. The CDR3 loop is CASSQDTASTDTQYF. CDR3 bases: TGTGCCAGCAGCCAGGATACCGCTAGCACAGATACGCAGTATTTT.

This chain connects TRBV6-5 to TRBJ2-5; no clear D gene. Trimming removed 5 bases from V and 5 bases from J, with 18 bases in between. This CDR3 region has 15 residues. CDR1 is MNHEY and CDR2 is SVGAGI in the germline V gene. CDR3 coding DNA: TGTGCCAGCAGTACTACTACGACTTCGTTGGAGACCCAGTACTTC. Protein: CASSTTTTSLETQYF.

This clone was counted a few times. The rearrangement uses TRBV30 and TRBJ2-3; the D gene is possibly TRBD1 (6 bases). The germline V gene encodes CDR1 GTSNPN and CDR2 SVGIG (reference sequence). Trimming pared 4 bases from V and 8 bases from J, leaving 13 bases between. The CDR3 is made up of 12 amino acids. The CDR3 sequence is CAWTGDTSTQYF. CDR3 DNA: TGTGCCTGGACAGGGGACACAAGTACGCAGTATTTT.

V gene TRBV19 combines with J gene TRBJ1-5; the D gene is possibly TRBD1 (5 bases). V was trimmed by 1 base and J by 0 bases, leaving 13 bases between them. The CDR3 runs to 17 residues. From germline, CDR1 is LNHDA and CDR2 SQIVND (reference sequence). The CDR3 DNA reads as TGTGCCAGTAGTATAGTGTCGGGACGGCATAGCAATCAGCCCCAGCATTTT. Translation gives CASSIVSGRHSNQPQHF. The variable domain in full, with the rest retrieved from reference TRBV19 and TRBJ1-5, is DGGITQSPKYLFRKEGQNVTLSCEQNLNHDAMYWYRQDPGQGLRLIYYSQIVNDFQKGDIAEGYSVSREKKESFPLTVTSAQKNPTAFYLCASSIVSGRHSNQPQHFGDGTRLSIL.

Here the CDR3 reads CASSLGTSGPAYNEQFF. The DNA for the CDR3 is TGCGCCAGCAGCTTGGGGACCTCGGGGCCGGCCTACAATGAGCAGTTCTTC. V usage is TRBV5-1 and J usage is TRBJ2-1; D may correspond to TRBD1 or TRBD2 (5 bases each). The CDR3 covers 17 residues. The V end was cut by 0 bases, the J end by 2 bases, with 15 bases between. The germline V gene has CDR1 SGHRS and CDR2 YFSETQ.

The CDR3 coding sequence is TGTGCCAGCACTAGCGGGGGTCGCACAGATACGCAGTATTTT. Translated: CASTSGGRTDTQYF. The chain carries TRBV6-5 and TRBJ2-3; 10 bases are shared with TRBD2. The germline gives CDR1 MNHEY, CDR2 SVGAGI. The V segment lost 7 bases and the J segment 1 base; nucleotides outside the gene matches: 2. The CDR3 runs 14 residues.

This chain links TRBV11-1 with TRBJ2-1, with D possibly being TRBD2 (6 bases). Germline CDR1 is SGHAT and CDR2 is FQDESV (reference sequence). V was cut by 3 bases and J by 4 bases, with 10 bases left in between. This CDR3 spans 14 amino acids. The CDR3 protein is CASSFLGGYNEQFF. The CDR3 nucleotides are TGTGCCAGCAGCTTTTTGGGGGGTTACAATGAGCAGTTCTTC.

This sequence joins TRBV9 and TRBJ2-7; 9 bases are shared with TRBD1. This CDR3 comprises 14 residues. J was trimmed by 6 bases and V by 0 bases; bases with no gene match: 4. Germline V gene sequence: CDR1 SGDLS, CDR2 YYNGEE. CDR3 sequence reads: CASSVAQGASEQYF. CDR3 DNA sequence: TGTGCCAGCAGCGTAGCACAGGGGGCCAGCGAGCAGTACTTC.

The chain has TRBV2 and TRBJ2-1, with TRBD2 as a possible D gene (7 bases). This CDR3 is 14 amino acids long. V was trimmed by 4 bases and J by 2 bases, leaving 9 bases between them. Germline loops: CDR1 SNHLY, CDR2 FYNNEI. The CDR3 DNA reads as TGTGCCAGCAGTGGGCGGGGGCCCTACAATGAGCAGTTCTTC. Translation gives CASSGRGPYNEQFF.

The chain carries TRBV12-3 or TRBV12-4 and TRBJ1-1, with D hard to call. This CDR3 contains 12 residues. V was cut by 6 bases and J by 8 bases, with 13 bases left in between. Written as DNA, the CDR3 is TGTGCCAGCAGCAGCGGTCCCTTGGAAGCTTTCTTT. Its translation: CASSSGPLEAFF.

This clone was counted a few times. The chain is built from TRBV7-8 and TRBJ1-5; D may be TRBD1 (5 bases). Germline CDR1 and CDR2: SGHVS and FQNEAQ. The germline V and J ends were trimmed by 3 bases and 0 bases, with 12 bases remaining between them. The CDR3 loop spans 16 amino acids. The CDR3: CASSFTRTHSNQPQHF. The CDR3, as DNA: TGTGCCAGCAGCTTCACGAGGACACATAGCAATCAGCCCCAGCATTTT.

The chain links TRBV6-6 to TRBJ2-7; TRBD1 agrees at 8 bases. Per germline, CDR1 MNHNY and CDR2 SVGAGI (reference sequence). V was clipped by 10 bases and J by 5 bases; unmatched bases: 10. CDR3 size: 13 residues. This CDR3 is CAIARGPLNEQYF. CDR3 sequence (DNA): TGTGCCATAGCCAGGGGGCCTCTCAACGAGCAGTACTTC.

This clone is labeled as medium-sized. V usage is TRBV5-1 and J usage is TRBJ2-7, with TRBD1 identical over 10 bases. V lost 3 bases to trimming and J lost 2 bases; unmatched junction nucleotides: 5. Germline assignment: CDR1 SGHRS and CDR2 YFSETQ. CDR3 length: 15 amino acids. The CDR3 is CASSSPGQGTYEQYF. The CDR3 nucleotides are TGCGCCAGCAGCTCCCCGGGACAGGGGACCTACGAGCAGTACTTC.

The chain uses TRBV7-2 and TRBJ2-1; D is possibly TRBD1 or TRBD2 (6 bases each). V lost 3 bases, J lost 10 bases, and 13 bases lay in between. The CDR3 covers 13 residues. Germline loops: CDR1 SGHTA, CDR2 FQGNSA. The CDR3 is CASSFEGGEEQFF. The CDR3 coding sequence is TGTGCCAGCAGCTTCGAGGGGGGCGAAGAGCAGTTCTTC.

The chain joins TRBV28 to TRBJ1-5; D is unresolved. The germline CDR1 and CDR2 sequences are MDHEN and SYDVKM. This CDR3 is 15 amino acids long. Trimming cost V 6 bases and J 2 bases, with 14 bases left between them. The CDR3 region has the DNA TGTGCCAGCAGGTCGGGGATCGTCGGCAATCAGCCCCAGCATTTT. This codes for CASRSGIVGNQPQHF.

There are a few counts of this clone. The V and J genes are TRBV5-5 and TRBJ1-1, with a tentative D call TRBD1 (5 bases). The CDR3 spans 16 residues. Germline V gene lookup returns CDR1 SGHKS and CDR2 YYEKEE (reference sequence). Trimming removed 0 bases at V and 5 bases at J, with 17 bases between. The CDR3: CASSLAGAGGWTEAFF. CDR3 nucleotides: TGTGCCAGCAGCTTGGCCGGGGCGGGGGGTTGGACTGAAGCTTTCTTT.

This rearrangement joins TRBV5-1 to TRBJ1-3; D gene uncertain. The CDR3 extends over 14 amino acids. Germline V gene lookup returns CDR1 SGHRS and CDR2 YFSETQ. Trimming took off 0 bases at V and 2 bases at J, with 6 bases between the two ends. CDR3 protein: CASSLAGTGNTIYF. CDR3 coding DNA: TGCGCCAGCAGCTTGGCTGGGACTGGAAACACCATATATTTT.

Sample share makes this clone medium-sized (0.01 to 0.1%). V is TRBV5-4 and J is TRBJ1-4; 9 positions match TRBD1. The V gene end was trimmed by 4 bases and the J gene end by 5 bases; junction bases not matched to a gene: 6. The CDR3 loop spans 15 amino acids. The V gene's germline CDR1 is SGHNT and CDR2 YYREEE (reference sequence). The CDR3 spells CASSTNRGLNEKLFF. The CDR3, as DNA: TGTGCCAGCAGCACGAACAGGGGGCTGAATGAAAAACTGTTTTTT.

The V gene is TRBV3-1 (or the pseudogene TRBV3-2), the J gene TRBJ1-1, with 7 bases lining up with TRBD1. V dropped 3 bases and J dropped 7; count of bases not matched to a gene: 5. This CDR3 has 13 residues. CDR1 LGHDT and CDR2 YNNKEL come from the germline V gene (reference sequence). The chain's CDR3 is CASSQGQTGEAFF. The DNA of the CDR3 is TGTGCCAGCAGCCAGGGACAGACAGGTGAAGCTTTCTTT.

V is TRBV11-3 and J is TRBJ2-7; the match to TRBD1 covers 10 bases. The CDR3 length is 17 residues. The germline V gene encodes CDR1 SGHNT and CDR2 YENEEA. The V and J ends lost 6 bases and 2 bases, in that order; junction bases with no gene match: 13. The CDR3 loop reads CASRALRDRGFPYEQYF. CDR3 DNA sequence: TGTGCCAGCAGGGCCCTAAGGGACAGGGGTTTCCCCTACGAGCAGTACTTC.

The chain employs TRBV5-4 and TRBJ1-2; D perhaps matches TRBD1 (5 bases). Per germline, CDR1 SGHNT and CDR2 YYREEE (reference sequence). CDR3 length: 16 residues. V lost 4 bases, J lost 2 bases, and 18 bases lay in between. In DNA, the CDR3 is TGTGCCAGCAGCCGGGCAGGGTTTTCCGCCAACTATGGCTACACCTTC. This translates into CASSRAGFSANYGYTF. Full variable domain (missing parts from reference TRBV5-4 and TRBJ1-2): ETGVTQSPTHLIKTRGQQVTLRCSSQSGHNTVSWYQQALGQGPQFIFQYYREEENGRGNFPPRFSGLQFPNYSSELNVNALELDDSALYLCASSRAGFSANYGYTFGSGTRLTVV.